Listed below are T cell receptor beta chains from one sample, sequenced in a study of shared clonotypes between healthy human individuals. The protocol was immunoSEQ multiplex PCR, while the TCRdb copy is restricted to in-frame clones and leaves out a portion. This repertoire shows a few million clones, roughly 92% found once; its top ten account for over 0.12%. Sequencing used naive CD4+ T cells sorted from blood. The receptors were sampled from a man aged 18 to 30 in good health. Each CDR3 is given with its conserved first and last residue. Fields, in order: V gene, J gene, clone size, CDR3 protein. Only part of the rows carry a size: once, few, many, or a class if the clone is expanded.

V: TRBV27
J: TRBJ1-2
size: NA
CDR3: CASTSPGQGYYGYTF

V: TRBV10-3
J: TRBJ1-6
size: NA
CDR3: CAISERPSYNSPLHF

V: TRBV27
J: TRBJ1-2
size: NA
CDR3: CASRKGQGANYGYTF

V: TRBV2
J: TRBJ1-4
size: NA
CDR3: CASSLQATNEKLFF

V: TRBV6-5
J: TRBJ2-1
size: NA
CDR3: CASSYQLARVPEQFF

V: TRBV4-1
J: TRBJ2-7
size: NA
CDR3: CASSPGQGGSYEQYF

V: TRBV11-2
J: TRBJ2-3
size: NA
CDR3: CASSYRPGQRGTDTQYF

V: TRBV19
J: TRBJ2-5
size: NA
CDR3: CASSIRTSGQETQYF

V: TRBV5-1
J: TRBJ2-5
size: NA
CDR3: CASSSTGTTQETQYF

V: TRBV28
J: TRBJ1-3
size: NA
CDR3: CASSTQGSGNTIYF

V: TRBV5-4
J: TRBJ2-2
size: NA
CDR3: CASSLGTRGNTGELFF

V: TRBV2
J: TRBJ2-2
size: NA
CDR3: CASRDIGTGELFF

V: TRBV14
J: TRBJ2-3
size: NA
CDR3: CASSKWEAWSTDTQYF

V: TRBV5-1
J: TRBJ1-6
size: NA
CDR3: CASSTLDSYNSPLHF

V: TRBV4-3
J: TRBJ2-2
size: NA
CDR3: CASSRRLAVESGELFF

V: TRBV2
J: TRBJ1-6
size: NA
CDR3: CASSESFAGSLLGSPLHF

V: TRBV28
J: TRBJ2-7
size: NA
CDR3: CASSAAGTATPYEQYF

V: TRBV5-1
J: TRBJ2-1
size: once
CDR3: CASSSPGREDEQFF

V: TRBV11-3
J: TRBJ2-7
size: NA
CDR3: CASSPSLSYEQYF

V: TRBV18
J: TRBJ1-1
size: NA
CDR3: CASSPPGYTEAFF

V: TRBV7-9
J: TRBJ1-4
size: few
CDR3: CASSHGDRGLGEKLFF

V: TRBV6-1
J: TRBJ1-1
size: NA
CDR3: CASRGQTEGTEAFF

V: TRBV10-1
J: TRBJ2-2
size: NA
CDR3: CASSVGKTNTGELFF

V: TRBV10-3
J: TRBJ2-3
size: once
CDR3: CAIRGGSTDTQYF

V: TRBV19
J: TRBJ1-6
size: NA
CDR3: CASSKWGQGGSPLHF

V: TRBV18
J: TRBJ1-4
size: NA
CDR3: CASSPRAATNEKLFF

V: TRBV11-2
J: TRBJ2-3
size: NA
CDR3: CASSASFSQGKGPDTQYF

V: TRBV20-1
J: TRBJ1-6
size: NA
CDR3: CSASSGSPLHF

V: TRBV7-2
J: TRBJ1-3
size: NA
CDR3: CASSFTGSSGNTIYF

V: TRBV7-2
J: TRBJ2-7
size: NA
CDR3: CASSLGALSSYEQYF

V: TRBV9
J: TRBJ1-5
size: NA
CDR3: CASSVGGYSNQPQHF

V: TRBV14
J: TRBJ1-2
size: NA
CDR3: CASSPDRLYGYTF

V: TRBV9
J: TRBJ2-2
size: NA
CDR3: CASSVPANTGELFF

V: TRBV5-1
J: TRBJ1-5
size: NA
CDR3: CASSRGGEGPQHF

V: TRBV6-6
J: TRBJ1-1
size: NA
CDR3: CASSRQKNTEAFF

V: TRBV18
J: TRBJ1-1
size: NA
CDR3: CASSPALNTEAFF

V: TRBV9
J: TRBJ2-7
size: NA
CDR3: CASSVSVTSGIYEQYF

V: TRBV28
J: TRBJ2-3
size: NA
CDR3: CASSSPRGSTDTQYF

V: TRBV10-1
J: TRBJ1-1
size: NA
CDR3: CASSARQGSEAFF

V: TRBV7-2
J: TRBJ2-5
size: once
CDR3: CASSYSGSWETQYF

V: TRBV5-1
J: TRBJ2-3
size: NA
CDR3: CASSYQGGGDTQYF